This T cell receptor (beta chain) was sequenced for a study of blood T cell repertoires in COVID-19. Study overall: The United States, Italy and Spain provided the acute and convalescent COVID-19 samples. In each case, the material was cDNA or gDNA derived from T cells, B-cell-depleted T cells, or PBMCs.

Libraries were prepared by immunoSEQ multiplex PCR; TCRdb keeps only in-frame clonotypes and omits some of them. The profile shows some 110,000 clones, over 80% of them singletons. The sequence was collected from a man aged 45-65 years with acute or convalescent COVID-19. Material: peripheral blood.

The CDR3 nucleotides are TGTGCCAGCAGCCCACAGGGGGCCTCCTACAATGAGCAGTTCTTC. It encodes CASSPQGASYNEQFF. The chain has TRBV6-5 and TRBJ2-1; 9 bases line up with TRBD1. Per germline, CDR1 MNHEY and CDR2 SVGAGI. The CDR3 length is 15 residues. The trim removed 6 bases at V and 0 bases at J, leaving 3 bases unmatched.